These 2 T cell receptor beta chains came from one sample sequenced in a study of T-cell reconstitution after alpha-beta-depleted transplantation in children. TCRbeta library construction was performed incorporating unique molecular identifiers. TCRdb reprocessed the PCR reads with MiXCR, giving one entry per CDR3 protein. Of 500,000 to 650,000 distinct CDR3 sequences listed, 10% to 15% are singletons. The sequenced sample was PBMCs, mostly from graft donor cells, obtained 360 days after TCRalphabeta/CD19-depleted stem cell transplant. Every receptor here comes from a male patient younger than 18 who had a stem cell transplant for acute myeloid leukemia, so the T cells may come from the graft donor.

The chain has TRBV20-1 and TRBJ2-3; 11 nucleotides match TRBD2. This CDR3 contains 18 residues. Germline V CDR1 and CDR2: DFQATT, SNEGSKA (reference sequence). V trimming: 1 base; J trimming: 4 bases; junction bases outside the gene matches: 13. The CDR3 DNA reads as TGCAGTGCTAGAGTGATCGGTAGCGGGAGGGCCAGAGCAGATACGCAGTATTTT. Amino acid sequence: CSARVIGSGRARADTQYF.

CDR3 sequence: CATSDPSGSITYNEQFF. In DNA, the CDR3 is TGTGCCACCAGTGATCCCAGCGGGAGTATCACCTACAATGAGCAGTTCTTC. The chain combines TRBV24-1 with TRBJ2-1, with TRBD2 identical over 8 bases. V dropped 3 bases and J dropped 2; count of bases not matched to a gene: 8. Germline lookup yields CDR1 KGHDR and CDR2 SFDVKD. This CDR3 spans 17 amino acids.